The source of this TCR beta chain is a study of cytomegalovirus exposure and HLA in healthy donors. With respect to this clone: The antigen is undetermined.

The CDR3 covers 14 residues. Trimming took off 7 bases at V and 2 bases at J, with 13 bases between the two ends. Germline-derived CDR1 and CDR2 are MNHEY and SVGAGI. General observations from the study: The study labeled approximately 150 TCR beta chains cytomegalovirus-associated. Most TCRs appeared rarely, but some public TCRs recurred in many donors.

This PCR relied on a set of 60 Vbeta primers and 13 Jbeta primers. The assay was immunoSEQ multiplex PCR, and TCRdb's table has in-frame clones only and misses some. The sample has approximately 120,000 clones; roughly four fifths are singletons. This TCR was recovered from a man aged 18-30 years in good health and CMV-seronegative. This chain connects TRBV6-5 to TRBJ2-3; tentatively, D is TRBD1 (5 bases). The sequencing input was PBMCs. The CDR3 loop is CASTSTALTDTQYF. In nucleotides, the CDR3 is TGTGCCAGCACCTCGACAGCGCTCACAGATACGCAGTATTTT.